One sample yielded the 11 T cell receptor beta chains listed below, sequenced in a study of response to subunit inactivated influenza vaccine (dated by TCRdb to 2017 to 2018). Receptor libraries were prepared by RT-PCR. This sample was sequenced with an Illumina HiSeq 2500. TCRdb reworked the public reads: Q25 trimming with fastp, MiXCR clone assembly, productive beta chains retained. When rows share a CDR3 protein, they turn into one entry using the most common DNA and genes. Present in this sample are hundreds of thousands of distinct CDR3 sequences, around a sixth of which were seen just once. The ten biggest clones cover under 13% of the sample. The source material was PBMCs from blood, sampled roughly 5 days after vaccination. The source of these receptors is a man in his forties or fifties who received an inactivated influenza vaccine. Donor details come from another sample of the same person, matched by shared clones.

This clonotype has a handful of counts. The chain recombines TRBV2 with TRBJ1-2; possible D gene TRBD1, 6 bases. Trimming removed 6 bases from V and 7 bases from J, with 12 bases in between. This CDR3 region has 12 residues. Germline-derived CDR1 and CDR2 are SNHLY and FYNNEI. CDR3 DNA sequence: TGTGCCAGCAGCACAGGGTTAGGTGGCTACACCTTC. Encoded protein: CASSTGLGGYTF.

This clonotype was found a few times. The V gene is TRBV4-2, the J gene TRBJ1-2; D not certain. V was cut by 4 bases and J by 0 bases, with 12 bases left in between. CDR1 is LGHNA, CDR2 YNFKEQ, per germline. This CDR3 spans 15 amino acids. CDR3 bases: TGTGCCAGCAGCCCTGACATGGGAGCTAACTATGGCTACACCTTC. It specifies CASSPDMGANYGYTF.

The chain couples TRBV6-1 to TRBJ2-7; 9 bases are shared with TRBD2. The CDR3 consists of 14 residues. The V and J ends lost 0 bases and 3 bases, in that order; junction bases with no gene match: 0. From germline, CDR1 is MNHNS and CDR2 SASEGT. DNA for the CDR3: TGTGCCAGCAGTGAAGCGACTAGCGGCTACGAGCAGTACTTC. It specifies CASSEATSGYEQYF.

The V gene is TRBV20-1, the J gene TRBJ2-1, with TRBD2 matching 11 bases. The CDR3 totals 15 residues. Germline V gene sequence: CDR1 DFQATT, CDR2 SNEGSKA (reference sequence). The J segment lost 4 bases and the V segment lost 5 bases, leaving 7 bases of the junction unmatched. CDR3: CSAPNSGGAYNEQFF. CDR3 in DNA: TGCAGTGCTCCGAATAGCGGGGGGGCTTACAATGAGCAGTTCTTC.

This clonotype was picked up many times. The J gene is TRBJ2-5, the V gene TRBV20-1; D unclear. The germline CDR1 and CDR2 sequences are DFQATT and SNEGSKA (reference sequence). This CDR3 has 13 amino acids. V was clipped by 0 bases and J by 5 bases, with 10 bases between them. The CDR3 spells CSARDSLIETQYF. For the CDR3, the DNA is TGCAGTGCTAGAGATTCTCTCATCGAGACCCAGTACTTC.

The V call is TRBV12-3 or TRBV12-4, the J call TRBJ2-7, with 7 bases aligning to TRBD2. The CDR3 is made up of 14 amino acids. The V segment lost 2 bases and the J segment 3 bases; nucleotides outside the gene matches: 4. CDR3 protein: CASSLTSSGYEQYF. The CDR3 nucleotides are TGTGCCAGCAGTTTAACGTCTAGCGGCTACGAGCAGTACTTC.

V and J are TRBV6-1 and TRBJ2-5, with TRBD2 matching over 9 bases. Losses at the gene ends were 6 bases for V and 14 bases for J; bases not matched to a gene: 13. The CDR3 runs to 13 residues. Looked up from germline, CDR1 is MNHNS and CDR2 is SASEGT. The CDR3 spells CASRTSGTHPLYF. As DNA, the CDR3 is TGTGCCAGCAGGACTAGCGGAACACATCCGCTTTACTTC.

The chain uses TRBV7-2 and TRBJ2-7; 7 nucleotides align to TRBD1. The CDR3 length is 16 residues. V gave up 5 bases and J gave up 0 bases; unmatched junction bases: 10. The germline V gene encodes CDR1 SGHTA and CDR2 FQGNSA. CDR3 loop: CASSPVGAGGSYEQYF. DNA for the CDR3: TGTGCCAGCAGCCCTGTGGGGGCAGGGGGCTCCTACGAGCAGTACTTC.

V and J are TRBV12-3 or TRBV12-4 and TRBJ2-1; the match to TRBD2 covers 9 bases. CDR3 length: 16 amino acids. V was clipped by 5 bases and J by 2 bases; unmatched bases: 7. The CDR3 nucleotides read TGTGCCAGCAGTATGCGAGCGGGAGGACCCTACAATGAGCAGTTCTTC. Its translation: CASSMRAGGPYNEQFF.

The rearrangement joins TRBV30 to TRBJ1-4; 7 bases align to TRBD1. In germline, CDR1 is GTSNPN, CDR2 SVGIG (reference sequence). V gave up 1 base and J gave up 5 bases; unmatched junction bases: 4. The CDR3 totals 14 residues. CDR3 amino acids: CAWSAQGRNEKLFF. For the CDR3, the DNA is TGTGCCTGGAGTGCACAGGGGAGGAATGAAAAACTGTTTTTT.

The genes are TRBV9 and TRBJ2-1; 11 bases align to TRBD2. V was pared by 4 bases and J by 5 bases, with 8 bases of the junction left unmatched. The germline V gene encodes CDR1 SGDLS and CDR2 YYNGEE. The CDR3 has 16 residues. This chain's CDR3 is CASSPSSGRQHNEQFF. The CDR3 region has the DNA TGTGCCAGCAGCCCTTCTAGCGGGAGGCAACACAATGAGCAGTTCTTC.